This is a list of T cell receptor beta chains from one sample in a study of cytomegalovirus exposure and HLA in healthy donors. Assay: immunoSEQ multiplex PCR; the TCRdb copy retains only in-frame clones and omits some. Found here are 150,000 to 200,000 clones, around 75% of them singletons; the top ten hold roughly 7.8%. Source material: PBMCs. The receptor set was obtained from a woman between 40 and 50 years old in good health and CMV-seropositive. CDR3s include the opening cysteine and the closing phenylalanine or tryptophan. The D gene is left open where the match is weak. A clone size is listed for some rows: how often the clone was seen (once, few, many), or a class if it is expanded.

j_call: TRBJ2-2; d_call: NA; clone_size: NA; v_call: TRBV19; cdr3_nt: TGTGCCAGTACCCAGGGGAGAAACACCGGGGAGCTGTTTTTT; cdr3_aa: CASTQGRNTGELFF
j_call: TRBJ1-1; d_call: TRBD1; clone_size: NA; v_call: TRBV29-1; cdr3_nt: TGCAGCGTTCTGGGCCCCGGGACAGGTAACACTGAAGCTTTCTTT; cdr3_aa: CSVLGPGTGNTEAFF
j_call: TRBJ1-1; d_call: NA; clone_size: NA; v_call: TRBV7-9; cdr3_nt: TGTGCCAGCGGCGGGTTATTGAACACTGAAGCTTTCTTT; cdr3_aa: CASGGLLNTEAFF
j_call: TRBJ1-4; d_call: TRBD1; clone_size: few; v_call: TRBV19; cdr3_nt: TGTGCCAGTAGTATAGGAGGAGGGGGCCGCCTTAATGAAAAACTGTTTTTT; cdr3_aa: CASSIGGGGRLNEKLFF
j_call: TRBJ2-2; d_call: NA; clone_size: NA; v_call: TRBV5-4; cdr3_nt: TGTGCCAGCAGCTTGGGTGCCCGAGGTATAGGCGGGGAGCTGTTTTTT; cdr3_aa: CASSLGARGIGGELFF
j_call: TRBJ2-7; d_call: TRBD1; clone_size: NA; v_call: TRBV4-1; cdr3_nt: TGCGCCAGCAGCCAAGACCGGGACAGCGGCTCCTACGAGCAGTACTTC; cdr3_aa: CASSQDRDSGSYEQYF
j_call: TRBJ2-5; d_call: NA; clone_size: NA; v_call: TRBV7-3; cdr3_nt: TGTGCCAGCAGCCCCCATCGCGTCCTAGCGTCTGTCTTGGAGGGGGAGACCCAGTACTTC; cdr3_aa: CASSPHRVLASVLEGETQYF
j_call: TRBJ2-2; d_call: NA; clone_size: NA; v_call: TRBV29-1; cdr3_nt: TGCAGCGCCGCCAGGGTCGGGACCGGGGAGCTGTTTTTT; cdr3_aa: CSAARVGTGELFF
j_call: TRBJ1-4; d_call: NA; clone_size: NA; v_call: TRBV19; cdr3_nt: TGTGCCAGTAGTACAGGGCCCCGAACTAATGAAAAACTGTTTTTT; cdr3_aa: CASSTGPRTNEKLFF
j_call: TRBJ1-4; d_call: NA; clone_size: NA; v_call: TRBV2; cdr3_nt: TGTGCCAGCAGACAGGATAATGAAAAACTGTTTTTT; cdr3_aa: CASRQDNEKLFF
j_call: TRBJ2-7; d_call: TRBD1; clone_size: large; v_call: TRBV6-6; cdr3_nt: TGTGCCAGCAGTTACCACGGGACAGTGGGCTACGAGCAGTACTTC; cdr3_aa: CASSYHGTVGYEQYF
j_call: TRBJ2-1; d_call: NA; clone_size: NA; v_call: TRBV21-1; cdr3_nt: TGTGCCAGCAGCAAGAGAGCGGGAGCAGACAATGAGCAGTTCTTC; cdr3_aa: CASSKRAGADNEQFF
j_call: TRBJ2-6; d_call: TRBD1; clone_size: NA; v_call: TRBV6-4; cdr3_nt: TGTGCCAGCAGTGAGTATGGCCGGGACAGCAGGGCCAACGTCCTGACTTTC; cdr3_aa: CASSEYGRDSRANVLTF
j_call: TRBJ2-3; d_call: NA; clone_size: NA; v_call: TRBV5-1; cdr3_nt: TGCGCCAGCAGCTTGAACAGGGGCACAGATACGCAGTATTTT; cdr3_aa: CASSLNRGTDTQYF
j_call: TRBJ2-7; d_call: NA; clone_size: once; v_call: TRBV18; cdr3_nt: TGTGCCAGCTCACCGGGGCTGGACAAGTACGAGCAGTACTTC; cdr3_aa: CASSPGLDKYEQYF
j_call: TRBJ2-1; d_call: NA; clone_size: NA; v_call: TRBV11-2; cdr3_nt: TGTGCCAGCCGTAATTCGCTACCAAGCTCCTACAATGAGCAGTTCTTC; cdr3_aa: CASRNSLPSSYNEQFF
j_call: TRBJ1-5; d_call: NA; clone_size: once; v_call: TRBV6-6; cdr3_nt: TGTGCCAGCACCCAACCGGGAATTAGCAATCAGCCCCAGCATTTT; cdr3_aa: CASTQPGISNQPQHF
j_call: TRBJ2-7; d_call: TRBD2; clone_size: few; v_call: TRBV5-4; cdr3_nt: TGTGCCAGCAGCCGGGCGGCGGGAGTCGACGAGCAGTACTTC; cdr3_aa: CASSRAAGVDEQYF
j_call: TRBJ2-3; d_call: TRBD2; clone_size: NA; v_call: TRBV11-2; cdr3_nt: TGTGCCAGCAGCTTAGGGCGGGGGACAGATACGCAGTATTTT; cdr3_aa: CASSLGRGTDTQYF
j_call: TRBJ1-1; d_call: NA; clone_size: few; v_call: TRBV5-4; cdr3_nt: TGTGCCAGCAGCGAGGCAGGGAACGTGAACACTGAAGCTTTCTTT; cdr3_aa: CASSEAGNVNTEAFF
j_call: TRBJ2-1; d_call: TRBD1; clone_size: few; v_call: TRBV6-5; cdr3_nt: TGTGCCAGCAGCGGGACAGCCCCATTCAATGAGCAGTTCTTC; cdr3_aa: CASSGTAPFNEQFF
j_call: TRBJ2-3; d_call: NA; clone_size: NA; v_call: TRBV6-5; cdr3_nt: TGTGCCAGCAGTTACCGTTCGGGAGCGAGCACAGATACGCAGTATTTT; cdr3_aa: CASSYRSGASTDTQYF
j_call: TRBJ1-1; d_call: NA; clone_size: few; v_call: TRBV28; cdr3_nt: TGTGCCAGCAGTTTCCAGGGTCCGATGAACACTGAAGCTTTCTTT; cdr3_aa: CASSFQGPMNTEAFF
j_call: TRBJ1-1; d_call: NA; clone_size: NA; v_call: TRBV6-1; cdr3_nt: TGTGCCAGCAGTGAAAGGGGCTTGGGGGCGGGAGCTTTCTTT; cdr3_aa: CASSERGLGAGAFF
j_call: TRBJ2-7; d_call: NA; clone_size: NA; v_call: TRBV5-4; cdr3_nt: TGTGCCAGCAGCTCACAGGGCTACGAGCAGTACTTC; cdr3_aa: CASSSQGYEQYF
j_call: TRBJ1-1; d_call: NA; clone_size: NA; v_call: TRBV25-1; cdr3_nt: TGTGCCTCGGGGAGGAACACTGAAGCTTTCTTT; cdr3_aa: CASGRNTEAFF
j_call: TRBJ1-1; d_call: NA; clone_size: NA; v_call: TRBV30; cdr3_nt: TGTGCCTGGAGTGCAGTACTGAACACTGAAGCTTTCTTT; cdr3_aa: CAWSAVLNTEAFF
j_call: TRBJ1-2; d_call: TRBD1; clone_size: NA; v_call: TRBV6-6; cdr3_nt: TGTGCCAGCAGTTGGACAGGGGGTGAAAACTATGGCTACACCTTC; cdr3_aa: CASSWTGGENYGYTF
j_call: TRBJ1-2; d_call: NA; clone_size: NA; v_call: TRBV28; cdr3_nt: TGTGCCAGCACCACAGGGTTGTCCTTAGGTGGCTACACCTTC; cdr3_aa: CASTTGLSLGGYTF
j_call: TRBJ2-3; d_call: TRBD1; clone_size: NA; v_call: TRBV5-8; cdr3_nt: TGTGCCAGCAGCTTAGATCCCGCCGGCAGGGGGCGCACAGATACGCAGTATTTT; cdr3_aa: CASSLDPAGRGRTDTQYF
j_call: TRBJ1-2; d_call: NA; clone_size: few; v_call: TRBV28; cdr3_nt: TGTGCCAGCAGTTTCCCGGCAGGGTATGGCTACACCTTC; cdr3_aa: CASSFPAGYGYTF
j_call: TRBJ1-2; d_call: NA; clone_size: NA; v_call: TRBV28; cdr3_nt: TGTGCCAGCAGTTCAGGGACTATCTATGGCTACACCTTC; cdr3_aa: CASSSGTIYGYTF
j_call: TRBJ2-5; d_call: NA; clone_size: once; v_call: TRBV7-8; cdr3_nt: TGTGCCAGCAGCTTAGCTGAGGCAGAGACCCAGTACTTC; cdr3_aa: CASSLAEAETQYF
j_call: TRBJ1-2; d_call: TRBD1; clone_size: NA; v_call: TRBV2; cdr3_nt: TGTGCCAGCAGGGAACCAGGGGGCTCCGACTATGGCTACACCTTC; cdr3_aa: CASREPGGSDYGYTF
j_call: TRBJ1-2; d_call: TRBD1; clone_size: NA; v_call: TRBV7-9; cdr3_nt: TGTGCCAGCAGCTCCGGGGACAGGGTGAACTATGGCTACACCTTC; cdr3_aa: CASSSGDRVNYGYTF
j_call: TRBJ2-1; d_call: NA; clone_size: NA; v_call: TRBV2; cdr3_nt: TGTGCCAGCAGTGAGGGGCCCAATAACAATGAGCAGTTCTTC; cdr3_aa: CASSEGPNNNEQFF
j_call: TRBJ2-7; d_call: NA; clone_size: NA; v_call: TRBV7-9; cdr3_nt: TGTGCCAGCAGCTTTGGCGGAGACTCCTACGAGCAGTACTTC; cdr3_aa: CASSFGGDSYEQYF
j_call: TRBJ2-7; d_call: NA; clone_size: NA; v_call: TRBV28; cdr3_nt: TGTGCCAGCAGATTACCCCACGGGTACGAGCAGTACTTC; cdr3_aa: CASRLPHGYEQYF
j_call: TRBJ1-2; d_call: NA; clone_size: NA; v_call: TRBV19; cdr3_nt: TGTGCCAGTAGTATAGGGACATCTGTATACTATGGCTACACCTTC; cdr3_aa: CASSIGTSVYYGYTF
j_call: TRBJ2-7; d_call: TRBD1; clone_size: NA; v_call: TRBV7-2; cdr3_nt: TGTGCCAGCAGCTTAGCTCCGGAGCAGGGGGATACGTTC; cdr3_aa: CASSLAPEQGDTF
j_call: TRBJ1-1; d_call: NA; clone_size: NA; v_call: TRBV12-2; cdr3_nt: TGTGCAATATCCTTACATCGTTCGAACACTGAAGCTTTCTTT; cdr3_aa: CAISLHRSNTEAFF
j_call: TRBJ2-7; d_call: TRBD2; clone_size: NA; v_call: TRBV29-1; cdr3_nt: TGCAGCGTTGTTAATAGCGGGAGAGGCGAGCAGTACTTC; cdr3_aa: CSVVNSGRGEQYF
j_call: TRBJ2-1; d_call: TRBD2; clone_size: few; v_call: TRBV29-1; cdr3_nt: TGCAGCGACCGGACTAGGGGAAATGAGCAGTTCTTC; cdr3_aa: CSDRTRGNEQFF
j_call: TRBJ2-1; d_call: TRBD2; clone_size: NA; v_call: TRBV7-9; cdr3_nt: TGTGCCAGCAGGCTACTAGCGGAGAGCAATGAGCAGTTCTTC; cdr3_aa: CASRLLAESNEQFF
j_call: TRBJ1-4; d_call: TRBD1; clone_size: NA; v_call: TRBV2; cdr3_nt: TGTGCCAGCCTACTAGGGGGCACTAATGAAAAACTGTTTTTT; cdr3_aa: CASLLGGTNEKLFF
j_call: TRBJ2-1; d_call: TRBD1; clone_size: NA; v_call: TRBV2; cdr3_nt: TGTGCCAGCAGAGCGAGGATACGGGGACAGGGACACAATGAGCAGTTCTTC; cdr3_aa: CASRARIRGQGHNEQFF
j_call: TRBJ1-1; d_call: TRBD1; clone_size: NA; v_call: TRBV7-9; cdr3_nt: TGTGCCAGCAGCCCGGGACAGTTGAACACTGAAGCTTTCTTT; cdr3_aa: CASSPGQLNTEAFF